This passage covers 12 T cell receptor beta chains from one sample sequenced in a study of Tregs in tolerant kidney transplant recipients. The repertoire was sequenced with immunoSEQ multiplex PCR; TCRdb's copy has only in-frame clones and lacks some. This table has 65,000 or so clones, around 87% appearing once. The nonmyeloablative bone marrow transplants came from related graft donors, with transient mixed chimerism. Sequenced material: CD4+ T cells from blood (PBMCs), taken 6 months after the transplant. The receptors were sampled from a human patient who received a combined kidney and bone marrow transplant. Some T cells may arise from the graft donor.

This rearrangement joins TRBV5-4 to TRBJ2-7; possible D gene TRBD2, 6 bases. This CDR3 has 13 amino acids. V was cut by 0 bases and J by 7 bases, with 11 bases left in between. CDR1 is SGHNT and CDR2 is YYREEE in the germline V gene (reference sequence). CDR3 DNA sequence: TGTGCCAGCAGCTTGGTTGGGAGGCAAGAGCAGTACTTC. Translating it yields CASSLVGRQEQYF.

The V and J genes are TRBV7-2 and TRBJ2-1, with D tentatively TRBD2 (6 bases). CDR3 length: 13 amino acids. V lost 7 bases and J lost 6, with 13 bases in between. The germline V gene has CDR1 SGHTA and CDR2 FQGNSA. The CDR3 loop is CASTPTSFNEQFF. The DNA of the CDR3 is TGTGCCAGCACGCCCACTAGCTTCAATGAGCAGTTCTTC.

The genes are TRBV27 and TRBJ2-7, with a tentative D call TRBD1 (5 bases). Trimming removed 3 bases from V and 0 bases from J, with 12 bases in between. Germline assignment: CDR1 MNHEY and CDR2 SMNVEV (reference sequence). CDR3 length: 15 residues. CDR3 protein: CASSFAATASYEQYF. The CDR3 DNA sequence: TGTGCCAGCAGTTTTGCCGCGACAGCCTCCTACGAGCAGTACTTC.

The rearrangement links TRBV5-5 to TRBJ2-2, with D perhaps matching TRBD1 (6 bases). Germline V gene sequence: CDR1 SGHKS, CDR2 YYEKEE (reference sequence). CDR3 size: 14 residues. With 7 bases removed from V and 4 bases from J, the gap between germline ends came to 14 bases. The CDR3 spells CASYIQGTTGELFF. CDR3 nucleotides: TGTGCCAGCTATATACAGGGTACCACCGGGGAGCTGTTTTTT.

In DNA form, the CDR3 reads TGTGCCAGCAGTGAAGGGGGGACAGGGTGGAATTCACCCCTCCACTTT. It translates to CASSEGGTGWNSPLHF. The chain employs TRBV2 and TRBJ1-6; TRBD1 aligns across 9 bases. V lost 1 base and J lost 7; bases outside the gene matches: 5. The CDR3 totals 16 residues. From germline, CDR1 is SNHLY and CDR2 FYNNEI.

V and J are TRBV4-3 and TRBJ2-3; 13 bases are shared with TRBD2. The V gene's germline CDR1 is LGHNA and CDR2 YSLEER. The CDR3 contains 18 residues. Trimming at V came to 2 bases and at J to 3 bases, leaving 8 bases not matched to a gene. CDR3 sequence (DNA): TGCGCCAGCAGCCAATCGGGACTAGCGGGGACCTGGACAGATACGCAGTATTTT. Translation gives CASSQSGLAGTWTDTQYF.

This chain joins TRBV6-6 and TRBJ2-7, with D possibly being TRBD2 (5 bases). The CDR3 consists of 14 residues. The ends were cut back, 0 bases at V and 3 bases at J, with 9 bases in the middle. CDR1 is MNHNY and CDR2 is SVGAGI in the germline V gene (reference sequence). This CDR3 reads CASSYSRLRYEQYF. CDR3 sequence (DNA): TGTGCCAGCAGTTACTCTCGACTACGCTACGAGCAGTACTTC.

The CDR3 here is CASSDNWGGAARNEQFF. DNA for the CDR3: TGTGCCAGCAGTGACAATTGGGGGGGGGCGGCTCGGAATGAGCAGTTCTTC. The chain couples TRBV2 to TRBJ2-1; TRBD2 is a possible D gene (7 bases). Germline CDR1 and CDR2: SNHLY and FYNNEI. V was clipped by 3 bases and J by 7 bases, with 22 bases between them. CDR3 length: 17 amino acids.

The V gene is TRBV7-9, the J gene TRBJ2-3, with TRBD2 matching over 8 bases. The length of the CDR3 is 16 residues. Germline-derived CDR1 and CDR2 are SEHNR and FQNEAQ (reference sequence). The V segment lost 2 bases and the J segment 3 bases; nucleotides outside the gene matches: 7. The CDR3 DNA follows: TGTGCCAGCAGCTTATTGGTCGGCGGGGGGACAGATACGCAGTATTTT. As protein: CASSLLVGGGTDTQYF.

CDR3 in DNA: TGTGCCATCAGCCCCGTTCAGGGGGATGGCTACACCTTC. Translation: CAISPVQGDGYTF. The chain recombines TRBV10-3 with TRBJ1-2, with TRBD1 matching 7 bases. CDR1 ENHRY and CDR2 SYGVKD come from the germline V gene. With 6 bases clipped from V and 6 bases from J, the junction kept 7 bases outside the gene matches. The CDR3 has 13 amino acids.

The chain links TRBV13 to TRBJ2-7, with TRBD2 identical over 13 bases. CDR3 length: 17 amino acids. Germline-derived CDR1 and CDR2 are PRHDT and FYEKMQ (reference sequence). The V gene end was trimmed by 3 bases and the J gene end by 2 bases; junction bases not matched to a gene: 7. CDR3 coding DNA: TGTGCCAGCAGCTTCGGACTAGCGGGAGTTCAGGCCTACGAGCAGTACTTC. Protein product: CASSFGLAGVQAYEQYF.

The gene calls are TRBV4-3 and TRBJ1-2; the D gene is possibly TRBD1 (5 bases). The CDR3 consists of 14 residues. V was trimmed by 2 bases and J by 1 base, leaving 8 bases between them. Germline loops: CDR1 LGHNA, CDR2 YSLEER. Here the CDR3 DNA reads TGCGCCAGCAGCCAACAGGACAATAACTATGGCTACACCTTC. Amino acids: CASSQQDNNYGYTF.